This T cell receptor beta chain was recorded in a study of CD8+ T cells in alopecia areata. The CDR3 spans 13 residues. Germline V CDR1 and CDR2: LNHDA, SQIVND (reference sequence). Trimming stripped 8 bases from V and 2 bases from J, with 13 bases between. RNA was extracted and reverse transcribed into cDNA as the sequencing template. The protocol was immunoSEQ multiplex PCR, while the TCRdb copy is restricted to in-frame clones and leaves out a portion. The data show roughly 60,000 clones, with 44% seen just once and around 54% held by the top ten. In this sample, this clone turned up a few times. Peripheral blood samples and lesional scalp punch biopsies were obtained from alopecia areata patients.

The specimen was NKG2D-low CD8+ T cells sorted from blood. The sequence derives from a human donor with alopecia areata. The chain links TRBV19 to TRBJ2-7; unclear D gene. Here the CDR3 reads CASSAGAAYEQYF. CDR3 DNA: TGTGCCAGTTCGGCCGGAGCCGCCTACGAGCAGTACTTC.